Presented here are 24 T cell receptor beta chains from one specimen sequenced in a study of T cell responses to AZD1222 COVID-19 vaccine. Profiling relied on immunoSEQ multiplex PCR, and the TCRdb table lists in-frame clones only, not all of them. The table includes 95,000 to 110,000 clones, 90% detected once. Material: peripheral blood, obtained on day 0 of AZD1222 vaccination. The receptors here all came from an adult in good health.

The J gene is TRBJ1-4, the V gene TRBV5-4; D gene ambiguous. Per the germline V gene, CDR1 is SGHNT and CDR2 is YYREEE (reference sequence). Deletions cut 4 bases from V and 3 bases from J, with 10 bases between. This CDR3 region has 14 residues. The CDR3 region is CASSPEIANEKLFF. The CDR3 DNA reads TGTGCCAGCAGCCCGGAGATAGCTAATGAAAAACTGTTTTTT.

The V gene is TRBV7-3, the J gene TRBJ2-1, with TRBD1 identical over 8 bases. The length of the CDR3 is 15 residues. Per the germline V gene, CDR1 is SGHTA and CDR2 is FQGTGA. V was pared by 6 bases and J by 8 bases, with 12 bases of the junction left unmatched. DNA of the CDR3: TGTGCCAGCAGGTTGGCGGACAGGGAGTATTATGAGCAGTTCTTC. This codes for CASRLADREYYEQFF.

J is TRBJ1-1 and V is TRBV29-1, with a weak D call TRBD1 (6 bases). The germline V gene has CDR1 SQVTM and CDR2 ANQGSEA. The CDR3 is 12 amino acids. V lost 7 bases, J lost 0 bases, and 9 bases lay in between. CDR3 sequence reads: CSARTVNTEAFF. The CDR3, as DNA: TGCAGCGCTCGGACAGTGAACACTGAAGCTTTCTTT.

The chain recombines TRBV27 with TRBJ1-6; no reliable D call. The V gene lost 10 bases and the J gene lost 9 bases, with 16 bases spanning the gap. The CDR3 loop spans 13 amino acids. Germline-derived CDR1 and CDR2 are MNHEY and SMNVEV (reference sequence). In DNA, the CDR3 is TGTGCCACCTCCCCTGACTTGGGTTCACCCCTCCACTTT. Amino acid sequence: CATSPDLGSPLHF.

V gene TRBV6-1 combines with J gene TRBJ1-6; no clear D gene. Germline CDR1 MNHNS, CDR2 SASEGT. V lost 4 bases and J 5 bases, leaving 18 bases between the germline ends. The CDR3 extends over 17 amino acids. The CDR3 DNA follows: TGTGCCAGCAGTGCGACCAGTGTCCCCCTAAATAATTCACCCCTCCACTTT. It specifies CASSATSVPLNNSPLHF.

The V call is TRBV6-2 or TRBV6-3, the J call TRBJ1-1; 8 nucleotides line up with TRBD1. With 0 bases clipped from V and 2 bases from J, the junction kept 11 bases outside the gene matches. CDR1 MNHEY and CDR2 SVGEGT come from the germline V gene. The CDR3 length is 18 residues. CDR3 in DNA: TGTGCCAGCAGTTACTCATCAGGGGGCCCTTGGGTTAACACTGAAGCTTTCTTT. As protein: CASSYSSGGPWVNTEAFF.

The chain is built from TRBV2 and TRBJ2-1; D is undetermined. The V gene's germline CDR1 is SNHLY and CDR2 FYNNEI. Between the trimmed V and J ends, which lost 7 bases and 0 bases, there was a span of 1 base. CDR3 length: 11 residues. The CDR3 bases are TGTGCCAGCAACTCCTACAATGAGCAGTTCTTC. Amino acid sequence: CASNSYNEQFF.

The chain is built from TRBV5-1 and TRBJ2-1; the D gene is possibly TRBD2 (6 bases). The V end was cut by 5 bases, the J end by 6 bases, with 15 bases between. The CDR3 spans 14 residues. Germline V gene lookup returns CDR1 SGHRS and CDR2 YFSETQ. The chain's CDR3 is CASSWGTSPNEQFF. The DNA of the CDR3 is TGCGCCAGCAGTTGGGGGACTTCTCCCAATGAGCAGTTCTTC.

This chain links TRBV12-3 or TRBV12-4 with TRBJ1-1; TRBD1 matches 7 bases. This CDR3 has 13 amino acids. With V trimmed by 6 bases and J by 8 bases, 9 bases remained unmatched. CDR3 nucleotides: TGTGCCAGCAGCTGGAAGAGGACAGGCGAAGCTTTCTTT. Residues: CASSWKRTGEAFF.

This chain connects TRBV12-3 or TRBV12-4 to TRBJ1-2; the D gene is possibly TRBD1 (6 bases). The CDR3 has 12 residues. The V end lost 5 bases, the J end lost 5 bases, and 9 bases lay between the germline ends. As DNA, the CDR3 is TGTGCCAGCAGTAGCACAGGGTATGGCTACACCTTC. This translates into CASSSTGYGYTF.

This chain connects TRBV28 to TRBJ2-7, with a possible D match to TRBD1 (5 bases). Germline CDR1 reads MDHEN; CDR2 reads SYDVKM. The ends were cut back, 8 bases at V and 2 bases at J, with 10 bases in the middle. The CDR3 contains 12 residues. The CDR3 sequence: CASWGLPYEQYF. As DNA, the CDR3 is TGTGCCAGCTGGGGCCTCCCCTACGAGCAGTACTTC. The full variable domain, rest sourced from reference TRBV28 and TRBJ2-7, is DVKVTQSSRYLVKRTGEKVFLECVQDMDHENMFWYRQDPGLGLRLIYFSYDVKMKEKGDIPEGYSVSREKKERFSLILESASTNQTSMYLCASWGLPYEQYFGPGTRLTVT.

The chain couples TRBV18 to TRBJ2-2, with unresolved D. V dropped 2 bases and J dropped 0 bases, with 10 bases sitting between them. The CDR3 is 16 amino acids. From germline, CDR1 is KGHSH and CDR2 LQKENI. As DNA, the CDR3 is TGTGCCAGCTCACCATCGGTCGGCGCGAACACCGGGGAGCTGTTTTTT. Translated: CASSPSVGANTGELFF.

V is TRBV2 and J is TRBJ2-1; 10 nucleotides line up with TRBD2. The ends lost 9 bases at V and 4 bases at J; junction bases unmatched: 6. The germline CDR1 and CDR2 sequences are SNHLY and FYNNEI. This CDR3 comprises 14 residues. CDR3: CARQLAGLYNEQFF. CDR3 DNA: TGTGCCAGGCAACTAGCGGGGCTATACAATGAGCAGTTCTTC.

This chain connects TRBV5-5 to TRBJ1-2; D may be TRBD1 (6 bases). CDR1 and CDR2 (germline): SGHKS, YYEKEE (reference sequence). V was shortened by 4 bases and J by 4 bases, with 17 bases between the two germline ends. The CDR3 is 15 residues long. CDR3 residues: CASSPTGLGPYGYTF. The CDR3 DNA reads TGTGCCAGCAGCCCCACAGGGTTGGGGCCCTATGGCTACACCTTC. Supplemented by reference TRBV5-5 and TRBJ1-2, the full variable domain reads DAGVTQSPTHLIKTRGQQVTLRCSPISGHKSVSWYQQVLGQGPQFIFQYYEKEERGRGNFPDRFSARQFPNYSSELNVNALLLGDSALYLCASSPTGLGPYGYTFGSGTRLTVV.

The V gene is TRBV5-1, the J gene TRBJ2-7; TRBD1 matches at 10 bases. CDR1 and CDR2 from the germline V gene are SGHRS and YFSETQ. The ends lost 4 bases at V and 0 bases at J; junction bases unmatched: 4. CDR3 length: 15 amino acids. The CDR3 is CASSLRDRGSYEQYF. DNA of the CDR3: TGCGCCAGCAGCCTACGGGACAGGGGCTCCTACGAGCAGTACTTC.

The gene calls are TRBV4-2 and TRBJ2-7; 7 bases map to TRBD2. The CDR3 is made up of 14 amino acids. Trimming at V came to 1 base and at J to 3 bases, leaving 3 bases not matched to a gene. Germline assignment: CDR1 LGHNA and CDR2 YNFKEQ. CDR3 residues: CASSQAGLGYEQYF. The CDR3 DNA reads as TGTGCCAGCAGCCAAGCTGGACTAGGCTACGAGCAGTACTTC.

In DNA form, the CDR3 reads TGCGCCAGCAGCTTGGAGGCAGGCCGGAAAGCTTTCTTT. It yields the protein CASSLEAGRKAFF. The V call is TRBV5-1, the J call TRBJ1-1; no firm D call. Germline V gives CDR1 SGHRS, CDR2 YFSETQ. There are 13 residues in the CDR3. Trimming left V 0 bases short and J 9 bases short, with 12 bases between.

This clone came up once. The V call is TRBV7-9, the J call TRBJ1-2; 7 positions match TRBD1. V dropped 1 base and J dropped 6; count of bases not matched to a gene: 2. This CDR3 spans 13 amino acids. The germline V gene has CDR1 SEHNR and CDR2 FQNEAQ (reference sequence). For the CDR3, the DNA is TGTGCCAGCAGCTTAGGACAGGGTCATGGCTACACCTTC. Translated, it gives CASSLGQGHGYTF.

The chain joins TRBV19 to TRBJ1-1, with TRBD1 matching 7 bases. The V gene's germline CDR1 is LNHDA and CDR2 SQIVND (reference sequence). The CDR3 runs to 13 residues. V dropped 11 bases and J dropped 3; count of bases not matched to a gene: 9. CDR3 protein: CAASRQGDTEAFF. DNA for the CDR3: TGTGCCGCTAGTAGACAGGGCGACACTGAAGCTTTCTTT.

The gene calls are TRBV2 and TRBJ1-5, with D uncertain. The CDR3 has 14 amino acids. The V gene lost 6 bases and the J gene lost 1 base, with 10 bases spanning the gap. Germline CDR1 is SNHLY and CDR2 is FYNNEI. CDR3 amino acids: CASSPIDSNQPQHF. CDR3 DNA: TGTGCCAGCAGCCCCATAGACAGCAATCAGCCCCAGCATTTT.

The V and J genes are TRBV4-2 and TRBJ2-3; the D gene is possibly TRBD1 (5 bases). Deletions cut 3 bases from V and 6 bases from J, with 13 bases between. Germline V gene sequence: CDR1 LGHNA, CDR2 YNFKEQ. The CDR3 spans 14 residues. The CDR3 loop is CASSQVPGSDTQYF. In DNA form, the CDR3 reads TGTGCCAGCAGCCAGGTGCCAGGGTCTGATACGCAGTATTTT.

The chain is built from TRBV15 and TRBJ1-3; TRBD1 might be the D (6 bases). The length of the CDR3 is 16 residues. The germline V and J ends were trimmed by 1 base and 0 bases, with 10 bases remaining between them. CDR1 LNHNV and CDR2 YYDKDF come from the germline V gene (reference sequence). CDR3 amino acids: CATSRGPGVSGNTIYF. For the CDR3, the DNA is TGTGCCACCAGCAGAGGCCCAGGGGTCTCTGGAAACACCATATATTTT.

The V gene is TRBV5-1, the J gene TRBJ1-2, with unresolved D. This CDR3 has 12 amino acids. Trimming removed 4 bases at V and 3 bases at J, with 7 bases between. The germline V gene has CDR1 SGHRS and CDR2 YFSETQ. Here the CDR3 reads CASSTGHYGYTF. The DNA for the CDR3 is TGCGCCAGCAGCACCGGACACTATGGCTACACCTTC.

This chain links TRBV3-1 (or the pseudogene TRBV3-2) with TRBJ1-6, with D tentatively TRBD1 (5 bases). CDR3 length: 16 residues. Trimming shortened V by 1 base and J by 9 bases, and 16 bases separated the two germline ends. The germline CDR1 and CDR2 sequences are LGHDT and YNNKEL (reference sequence). The CDR3, as DNA: TGTGCCAGCAGCCAAGGGTCAGGGACGGGACTTTCACCCCTCCACTTT. Translation: CASSQGSGTGLSPLHF.